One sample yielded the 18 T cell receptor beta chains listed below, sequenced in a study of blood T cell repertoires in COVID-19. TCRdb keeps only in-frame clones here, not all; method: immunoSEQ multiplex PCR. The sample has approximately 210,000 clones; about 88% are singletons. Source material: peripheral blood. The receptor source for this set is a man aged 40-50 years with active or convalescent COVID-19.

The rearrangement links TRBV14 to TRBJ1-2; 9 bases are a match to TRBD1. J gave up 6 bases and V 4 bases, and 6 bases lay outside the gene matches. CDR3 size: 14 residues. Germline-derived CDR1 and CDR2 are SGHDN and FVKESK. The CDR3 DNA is TGTGCCAGCAGCCCCCCGGGACAGGGCGATGGCTACACCTTC. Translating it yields CASSPPGQGDGYTF.

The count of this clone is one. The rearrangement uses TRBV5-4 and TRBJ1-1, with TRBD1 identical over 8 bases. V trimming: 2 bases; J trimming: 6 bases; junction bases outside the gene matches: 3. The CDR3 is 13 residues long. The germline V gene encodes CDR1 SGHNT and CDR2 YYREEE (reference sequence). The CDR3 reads CASSLGQGSEAFF. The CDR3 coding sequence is TGTGCCAGCAGCTTAGGACAGGGCTCTGAAGCTTTCTTT.

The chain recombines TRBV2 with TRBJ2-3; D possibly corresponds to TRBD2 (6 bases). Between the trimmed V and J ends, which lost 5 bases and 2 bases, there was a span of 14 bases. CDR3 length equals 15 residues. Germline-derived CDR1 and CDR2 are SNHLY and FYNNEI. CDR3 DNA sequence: TGTGCCAGCAGTCGGATAAGCGGGCTCACAGATACGCAGTATTTT. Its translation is CASSRISGLTDTQYF.

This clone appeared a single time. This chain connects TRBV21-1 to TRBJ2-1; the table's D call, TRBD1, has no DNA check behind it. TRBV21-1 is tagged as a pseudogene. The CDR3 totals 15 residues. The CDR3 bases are TGTGCCAGCAACCCTGACAGTACCGTTCACAATGAGCAGTTCTTC. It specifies CASNPDSTVHNEQFF.

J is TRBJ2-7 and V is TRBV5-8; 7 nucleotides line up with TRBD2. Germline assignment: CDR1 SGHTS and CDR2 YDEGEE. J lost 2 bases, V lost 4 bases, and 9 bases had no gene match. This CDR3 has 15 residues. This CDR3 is CASSHGRAVTYEQYF. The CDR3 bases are TGTGCCAGCAGCCATGGGAGGGCAGTGACCTACGAGCAGTACTTC.

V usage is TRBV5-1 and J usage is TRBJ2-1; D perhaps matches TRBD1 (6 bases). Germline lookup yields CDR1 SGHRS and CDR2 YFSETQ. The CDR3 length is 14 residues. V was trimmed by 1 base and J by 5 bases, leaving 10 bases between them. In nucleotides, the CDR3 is TGCGCCAGCAGCTTGACAGGGCCCGACAATGAGCAGTTCTTC. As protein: CASSLTGPDNEQFF.

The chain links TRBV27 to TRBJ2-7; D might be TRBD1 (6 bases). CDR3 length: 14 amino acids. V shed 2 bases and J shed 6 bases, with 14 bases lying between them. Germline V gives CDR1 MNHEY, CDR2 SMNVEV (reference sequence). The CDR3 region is CASSLIAGATEQYF. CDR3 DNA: TGTGCCAGCAGTTTAATCGCAGGGGCGACCGAGCAGTACTTC.

Here the CDR3 DNA reads TGCGCCAGCAGCCAAGGTGGTCGAGGCACTGAAGCTTTCTTT. It yields the protein CASSQGGRGTEAFF. The rearrangement uses TRBV4-1 and TRBJ1-1; D uncertain. This CDR3 comprises 14 residues. Between the trimmed V and J ends, which lost 1 base and 4 bases, there was a span of 10 bases. Germline V gene data show CDR1 as MGHRA and CDR2 as YSYEKL.

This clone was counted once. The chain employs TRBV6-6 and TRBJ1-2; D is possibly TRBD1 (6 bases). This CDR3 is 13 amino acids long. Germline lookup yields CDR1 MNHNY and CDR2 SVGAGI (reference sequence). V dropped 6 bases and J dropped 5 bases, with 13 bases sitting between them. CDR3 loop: CASSPGTSYGYTF. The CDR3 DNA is TGTGCCAGCAGCCCCGGGACATCTTATGGCTACACCTTC.

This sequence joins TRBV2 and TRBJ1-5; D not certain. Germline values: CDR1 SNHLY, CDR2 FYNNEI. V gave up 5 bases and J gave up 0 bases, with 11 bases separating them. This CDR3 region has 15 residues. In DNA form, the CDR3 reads TGTGCCAGCAGTAGAGAGGGCAGTAGCAATCAGCCCCAGCATTTT. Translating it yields CASSREGSSNQPQHF. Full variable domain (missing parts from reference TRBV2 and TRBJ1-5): EPEVTQTPSHQVTQMGQEVILRCVPISNHLYFYWYRQILGQKVEFLVSFYNNEISEKSEIFDDQFSVERPDGSNFTLKIRSTKLEDSAMYFCASSREGSSNQPQHFGDGTRLSIL.

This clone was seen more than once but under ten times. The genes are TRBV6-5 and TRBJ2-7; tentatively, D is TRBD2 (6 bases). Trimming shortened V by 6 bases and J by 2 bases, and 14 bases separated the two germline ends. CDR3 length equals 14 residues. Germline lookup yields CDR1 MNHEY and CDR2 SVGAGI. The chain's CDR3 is CASSLGRTTYEQYF. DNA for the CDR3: TGTGCCAGCAGCCTCGGACGGACTACCTACGAGCAGTACTTC.

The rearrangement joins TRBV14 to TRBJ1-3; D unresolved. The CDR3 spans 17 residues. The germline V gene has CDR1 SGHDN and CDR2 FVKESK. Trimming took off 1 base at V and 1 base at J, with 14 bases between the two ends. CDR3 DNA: TGTGCCAGCAGCCAAGTTACCGGTTCGATGTCTGGAAACACCATATATTTT. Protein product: CASSQVTGSMSGNTIYF.

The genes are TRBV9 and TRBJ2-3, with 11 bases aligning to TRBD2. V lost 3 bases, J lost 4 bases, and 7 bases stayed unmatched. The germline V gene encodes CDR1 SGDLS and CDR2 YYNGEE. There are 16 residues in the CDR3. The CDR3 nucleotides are TGTGCCAGCAGCGATAGCGGGGGGGCCGGGGCAGATACGCAGTATTTT. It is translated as CASSDSGGAGADTQYF.

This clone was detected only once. For the CDR3, the DNA is TGTGCCAGCAGCTTCTCAGGCGGGGGGTTAAATGAGCAGTTCTTC. The encoded protein is CASSFSGGGLNEQFF. The chain carries TRBV7-9 and TRBJ2-1; 8 nucleotides align to TRBD2. This CDR3 is 15 amino acids long. Trimming cost V 3 bases and J 7 bases; bases outside gene matches: 8. Germline assignment: CDR1 SEHNR and CDR2 FQNEAQ (reference sequence). The variable domain in full, with the rest retrieved from reference TRBV7-9 and TRBJ2-1, is DTGVSQNPRHKITKRGQNVTFRCDPISEHNRLYWYRQTLGQGPEFLTYFQNEAQLEKSRLLSDRFSAERPKGSFSTLEIQRTEQGDSAMYLCASSFSGGGLNEQFFGPGTRLTVL.

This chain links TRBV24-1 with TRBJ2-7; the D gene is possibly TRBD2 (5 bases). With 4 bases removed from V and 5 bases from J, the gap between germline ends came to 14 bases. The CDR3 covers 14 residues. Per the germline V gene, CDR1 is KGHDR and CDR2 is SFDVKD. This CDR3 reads CATSDTGNPNEQYF. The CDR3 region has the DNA TGTGCCACCAGTGACACGGGAAATCCCAACGAGCAGTACTTC.

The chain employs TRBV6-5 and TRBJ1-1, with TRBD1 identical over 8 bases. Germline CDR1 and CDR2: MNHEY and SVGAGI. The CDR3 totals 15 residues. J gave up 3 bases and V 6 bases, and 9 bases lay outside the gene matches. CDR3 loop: CASRTPGGYDTEAFF. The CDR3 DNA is TGTGCCAGCAGAACACCAGGGGGCTACGACACTGAAGCTTTCTTT.

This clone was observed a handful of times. DNA for the CDR3: TGTGCCAGCAGCTTAGCCTCCCATGGAGGGCCCACAGATACGCAGTATTTT. Its protein is CASSLASHGGPTDTQYF. The chain couples TRBV7-2 to TRBJ2-3, with TRBD2 as a possible D gene (6 bases). The CDR3 totals 17 residues. V lost 0 bases, J lost 2 bases, and 15 bases lay in between. Germline lookup yields CDR1 SGHTA and CDR2 FQGNSA.

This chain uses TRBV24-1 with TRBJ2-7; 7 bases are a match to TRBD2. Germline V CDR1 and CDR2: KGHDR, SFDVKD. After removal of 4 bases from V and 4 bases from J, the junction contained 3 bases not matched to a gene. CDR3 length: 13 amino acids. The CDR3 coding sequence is TGTGCCACCAGTGAAGGAGCGGGGTACGAGCAGTACTTC. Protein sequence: CATSEGAGYEQYF.